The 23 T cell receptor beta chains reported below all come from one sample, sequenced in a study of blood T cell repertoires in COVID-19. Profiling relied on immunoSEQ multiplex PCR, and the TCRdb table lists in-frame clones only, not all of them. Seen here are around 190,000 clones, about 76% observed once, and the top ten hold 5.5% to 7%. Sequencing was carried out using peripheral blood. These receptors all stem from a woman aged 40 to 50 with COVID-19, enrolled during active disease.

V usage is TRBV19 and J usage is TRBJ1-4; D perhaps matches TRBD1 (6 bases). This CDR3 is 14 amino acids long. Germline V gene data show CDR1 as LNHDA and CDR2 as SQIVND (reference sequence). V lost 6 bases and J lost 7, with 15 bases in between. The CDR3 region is CASSRTAGSEKLFF. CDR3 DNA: TGTGCCAGTAGCCGGACAGCGGGGAGTGAAAAACTGTTTTTT.

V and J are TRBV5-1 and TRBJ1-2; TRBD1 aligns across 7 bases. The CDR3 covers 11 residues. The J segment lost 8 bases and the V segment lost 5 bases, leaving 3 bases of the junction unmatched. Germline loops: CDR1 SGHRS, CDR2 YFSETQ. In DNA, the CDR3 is TGCGCCAGCAGACAGGGGACCGGCTACACCTTC. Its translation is CASRQGTGYTF.

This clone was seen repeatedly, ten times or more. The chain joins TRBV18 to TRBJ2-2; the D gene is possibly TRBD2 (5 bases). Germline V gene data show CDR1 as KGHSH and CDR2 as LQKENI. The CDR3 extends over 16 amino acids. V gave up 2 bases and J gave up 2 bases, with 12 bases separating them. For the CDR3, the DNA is TGTGCCAGCTCACCATGGCTGAGGGCTAACACCGGGGAGCTGTTTTTT. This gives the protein CASSPWLRANTGELFF.

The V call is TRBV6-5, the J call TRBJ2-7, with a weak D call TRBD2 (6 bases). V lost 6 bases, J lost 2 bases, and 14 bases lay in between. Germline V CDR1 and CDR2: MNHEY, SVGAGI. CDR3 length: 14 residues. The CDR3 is CASRGVLATYEQYF. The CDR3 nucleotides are TGTGCCAGCAGGGGGGTACTAGCCACCTACGAGCAGTACTTC.

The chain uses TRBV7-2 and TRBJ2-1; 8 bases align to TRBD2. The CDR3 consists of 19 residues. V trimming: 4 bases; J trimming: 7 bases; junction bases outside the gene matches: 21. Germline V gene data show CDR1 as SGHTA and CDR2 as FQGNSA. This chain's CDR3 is CASSSQGRLARGVRNEQFF. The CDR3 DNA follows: TGTGCCAGCAGCTCCCAAGGGAGACTAGCGAGAGGAGTGAGGAATGAGCAGTTCTTC.

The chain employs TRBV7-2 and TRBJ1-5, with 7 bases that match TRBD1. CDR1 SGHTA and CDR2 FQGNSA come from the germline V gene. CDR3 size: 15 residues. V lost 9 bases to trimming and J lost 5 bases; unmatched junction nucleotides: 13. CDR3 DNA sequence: TGTGCCAGAATGGACAGGCTCAAGTTCGATCAGCCCCAGCATTTT. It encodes CARMDRLKFDQPQHF.

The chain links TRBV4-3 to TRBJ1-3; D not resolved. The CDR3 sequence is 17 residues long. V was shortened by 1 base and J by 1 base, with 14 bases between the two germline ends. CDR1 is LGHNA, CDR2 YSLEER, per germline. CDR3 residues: CASSQVSLPGSGNTIYF. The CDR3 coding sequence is TGCGCCAGCAGCCAAGTGAGTCTGCCGGGGTCTGGAAACACCATATATTTT.

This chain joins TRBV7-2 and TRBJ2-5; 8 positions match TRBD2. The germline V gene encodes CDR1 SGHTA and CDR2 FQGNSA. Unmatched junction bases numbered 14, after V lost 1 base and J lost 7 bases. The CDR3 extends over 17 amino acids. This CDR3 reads CASSLGRLVAGPATQYF. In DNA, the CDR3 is TGTGCCAGCAGCTTAGGTCGCCTAGTAGCGGGGCCAGCGACCCAGTACTTC. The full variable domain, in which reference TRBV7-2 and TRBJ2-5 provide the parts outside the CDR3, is GAGVSQSPSNKVTEKGKDVELRCDPISGHTALYWYRQSLGQGLEFLIYFQGNSAPDKSGLPSDRFSAERTGGSVSTLTIQRTQQEDSAVYLCASSLGRLVAGPATQYFGPGTRLLVL.

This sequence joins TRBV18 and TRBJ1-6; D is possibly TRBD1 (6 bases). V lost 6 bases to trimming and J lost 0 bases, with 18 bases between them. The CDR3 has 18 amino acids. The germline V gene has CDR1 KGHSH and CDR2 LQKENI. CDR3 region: CASSRAGVTSSYNSPLHF. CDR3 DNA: TGTGCCAGCTCTCGAGCAGGGGTTACGAGCTCCTATAATTCACCCCTCCACTTT.

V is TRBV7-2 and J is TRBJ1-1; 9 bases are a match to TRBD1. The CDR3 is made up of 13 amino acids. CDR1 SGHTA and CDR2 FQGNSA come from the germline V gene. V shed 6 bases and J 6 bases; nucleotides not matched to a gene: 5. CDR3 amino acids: CASRGQGVAEAFF. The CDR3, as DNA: TGTGCCAGCAGGGGACAGGGAGTCGCTGAAGCTTTCTTT.

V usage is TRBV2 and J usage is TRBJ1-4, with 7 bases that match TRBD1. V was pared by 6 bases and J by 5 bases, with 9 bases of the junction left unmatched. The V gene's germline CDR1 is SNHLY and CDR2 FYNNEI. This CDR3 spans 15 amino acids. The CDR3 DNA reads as TGTGCCAGCAGGACGACGGGACAGAACAATGAAAAACTGTTTTTT. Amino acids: CASRTTGQNNEKLFF.

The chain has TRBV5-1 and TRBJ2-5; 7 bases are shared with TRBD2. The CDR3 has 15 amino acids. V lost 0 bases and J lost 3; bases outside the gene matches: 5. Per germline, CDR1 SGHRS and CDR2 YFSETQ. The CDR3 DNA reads TGCGCCAGCAGCTTGGTGACTAGCCCTAAAGAGACCCAGTACTTC. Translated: CASSLVTSPKETQYF.

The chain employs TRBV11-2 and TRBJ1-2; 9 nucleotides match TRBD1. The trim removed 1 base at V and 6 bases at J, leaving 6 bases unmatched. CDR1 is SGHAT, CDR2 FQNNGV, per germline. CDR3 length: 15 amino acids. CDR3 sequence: CASSLGGQGRDGYTF. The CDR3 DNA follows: TGTGCCAGCAGCTTAGGGGGACAGGGAAGGGATGGCTACACCTTC.

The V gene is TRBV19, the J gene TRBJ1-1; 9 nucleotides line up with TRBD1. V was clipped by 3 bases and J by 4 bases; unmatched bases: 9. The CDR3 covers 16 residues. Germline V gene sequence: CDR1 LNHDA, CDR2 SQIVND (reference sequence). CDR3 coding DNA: TGTGCCAGTAGTATGTTACAGGGGGCGACGGGCACTGAAGCTTTCTTT. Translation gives CASSMLQGATGTEAFF.

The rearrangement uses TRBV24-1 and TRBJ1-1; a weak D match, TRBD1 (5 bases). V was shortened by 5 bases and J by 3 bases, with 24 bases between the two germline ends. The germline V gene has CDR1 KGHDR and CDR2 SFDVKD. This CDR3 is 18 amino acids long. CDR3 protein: CATSGLMGRGKEDTEAFF. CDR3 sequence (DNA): TGTGCCACCAGTGGATTAATGGGGCGGGGGAAGGAGGACACTGAAGCTTTCTTT.

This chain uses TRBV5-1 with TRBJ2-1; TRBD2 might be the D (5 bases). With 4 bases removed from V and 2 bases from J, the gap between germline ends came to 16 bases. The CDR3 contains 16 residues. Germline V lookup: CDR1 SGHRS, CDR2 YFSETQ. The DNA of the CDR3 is TGCGCCAGCAGCCCGACTCTCTCCGGGACCTACAATGAGCAGTTCTTC. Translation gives CASSPTLSGTYNEQFF. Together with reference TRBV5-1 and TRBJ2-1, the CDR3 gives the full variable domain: KAGVTQTPRYLIKTRGQQVTLSCSPISGHRSVSWYQQTPGQGLQFLFEYFSETQRNKGNFPGRFSGRQFSNSRSEMNVSTLELGDSALYLCASSPTLSGTYNEQFFGPGTRLTVL.

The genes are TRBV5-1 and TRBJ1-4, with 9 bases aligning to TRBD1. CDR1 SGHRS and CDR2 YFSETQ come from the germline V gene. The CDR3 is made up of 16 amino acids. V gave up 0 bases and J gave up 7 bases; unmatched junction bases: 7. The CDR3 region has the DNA TGCGCCAGCAGCTTGGACCGACAGGGGGGGTTTGAAAAACTGTTTTTT. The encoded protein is CASSLDRQGGFEKLFF.

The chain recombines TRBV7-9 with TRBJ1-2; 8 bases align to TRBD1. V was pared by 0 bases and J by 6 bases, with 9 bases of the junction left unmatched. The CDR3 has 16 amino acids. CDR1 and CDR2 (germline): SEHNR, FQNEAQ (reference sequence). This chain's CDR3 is CASSLALGTGGDGYTF. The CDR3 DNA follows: TGTGCCAGCAGCTTAGCCCTGGGGACAGGAGGTGATGGCTACACCTTC. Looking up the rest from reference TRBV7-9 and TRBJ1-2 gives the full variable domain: DTGVSQNPRHKITKRGQNVTFRCDPISEHNRLYWYRQTLGQGPEFLTYFQNEAQLEKSRLLSDRFSAERPKGSFSTLEIQRTEQGDSAMYLCASSLALGTGGDGYTFGSGTRLTVV.

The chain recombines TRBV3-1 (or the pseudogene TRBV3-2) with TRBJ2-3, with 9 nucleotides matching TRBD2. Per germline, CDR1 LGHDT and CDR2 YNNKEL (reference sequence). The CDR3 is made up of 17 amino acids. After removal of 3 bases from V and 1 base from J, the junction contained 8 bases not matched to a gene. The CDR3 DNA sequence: TGTGCCAGCAGCCATGGCGGGAGGGTTGGCGGCACAGATACGCAGTATTTT. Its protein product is CASSHGGRVGGTDTQYF.

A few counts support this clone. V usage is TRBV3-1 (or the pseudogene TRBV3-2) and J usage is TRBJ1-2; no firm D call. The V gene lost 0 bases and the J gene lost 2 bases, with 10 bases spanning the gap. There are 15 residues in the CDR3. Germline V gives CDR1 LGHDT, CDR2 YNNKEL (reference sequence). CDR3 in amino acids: CASSQDTALNYGYTF. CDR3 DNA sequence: TGTGCCAGCAGCCAAGATACAGCTCTAAACTATGGCTACACCTTC.

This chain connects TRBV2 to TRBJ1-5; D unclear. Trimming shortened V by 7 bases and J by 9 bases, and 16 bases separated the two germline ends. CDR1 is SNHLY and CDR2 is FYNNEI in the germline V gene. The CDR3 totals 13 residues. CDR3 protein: CASKFEVLRPQHF. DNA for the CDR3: TGTGCCAGCAAATTCGAGGTTTTAAGGCCCCAGCATTTT.

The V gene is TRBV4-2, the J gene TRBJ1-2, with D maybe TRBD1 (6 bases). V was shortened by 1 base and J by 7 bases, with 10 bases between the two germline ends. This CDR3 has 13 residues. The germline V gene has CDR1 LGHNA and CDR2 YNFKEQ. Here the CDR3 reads CASSQAGARGYTF. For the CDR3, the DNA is TGTGCCAGCAGCCAAGCAGGGGCCCGTGGCTACACCTTC.

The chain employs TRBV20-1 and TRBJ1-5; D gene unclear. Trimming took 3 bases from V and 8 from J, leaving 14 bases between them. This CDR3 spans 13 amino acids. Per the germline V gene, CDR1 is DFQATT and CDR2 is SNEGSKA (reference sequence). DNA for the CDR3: TGCAGTGCTAGTTGGACCCCCGGGGAGCCCCAGCATTTT. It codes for CSASWTPGEPQHF.